The T cell receptor (beta chain) described here comes from a study of blood T cell repertoires in COVID-19. Study in general: Acute and convalescent COVID-19 specimens originated in the United States, Italy and Spain. Sources were T cells, B-cell-depleted T cells, or PBMCs; the material itself was cDNA or gDNA.

CDR3 length: 15 residues. Unmatched junction bases numbered 13, after V lost 11 bases and J lost 8 bases. The V gene's germline CDR1 is SGHAT and CDR2 FQNNGV. Clones were sequenced by immunoSEQ multiplex PCR, and TCRdb holds only the in-frame ones, with some missing. The table shows around 120,000 clones, with 85% occurring only once. Source material: peripheral blood. This chain joins TRBV11-2 and TRBJ2-3; 13 bases align to TRBD2. The clonotype comes from a human donor in a cohort sampled during active COVID-19. The DNA of the CDR3 is TGTGCCTCAACGACTGCCGGACTAGCGGGAGCTACGCAGTATTTT. Protein product: CASTTAGLAGATQYF. The full variable domain, in which reference TRBV11-2 and TRBJ2-3 provide the parts outside the CDR3, is EAGVAQSPRYKIIEKRQSVAFWCNPISGHATLYWYQQILGQGPKLLIQFQNNGVVDDSQLPKDRFSAERLKGVDSTLKIQPAKLEDSAVYLCASTTAGLAGATQYFGPGTRLTVL.